Listed here is a single T cell receptor (beta chain). This sample is part of a study of blood T cell repertoires in COVID-19. The trim removed 4 bases at V and 6 bases at J, leaving 5 bases unmatched. The CDR3 loop spans 14 amino acids. CDR1 is SGHTA and CDR2 is FQGNSA in the germline V gene. All enrollees were about 18 to 89 years old and from about 25 US areas. Participant reports of clinical history set cohort assignment. In the source study's methods: Nucleated cell number was recorded as an estimate derived from reference gene primer amplification. The method was immunoSEQ multiplex PCR; TCRdb's version includes in-frame clones alone and lacks a portion of them. V and J calls plus clone size are reproduced from that table; the DNA served to infer D and trimming. There are approximately 270,000 clones in the sample; roughly nine tenths occur only once, and 1% to 1.5% lies in the top ten.

V and J are TRBV7-2 and TRBJ1-2, with 10 bases identical to TRBD1. Specimen: PBMCs or T cells enriched from blood (not recorded which). The clonotype comes from a human donor in a cohort exposed to, infected with or recovered from COVID-19 (not recorded which). The donor label of this sample is uncertain. CDR3 DNA sequence: TGTGCCAGCAGCTCGGGACAGGGGATAAATGGCTACACCTTC. This codes for CASSSGQGINGYTF.